This T cell receptor (beta chain) was profiled in a study of T cells in Graves' hyperthyroidism and ophthalmopathy. Amplified TCR beta CDR3 regions derived from RNA transcripts. HTBI primers were employed in a first-round RT-PCR of the TCR CDR3. TCRdb re-derived calls from the multiplex PCR reads in MiXCR, one entry per CDR3 protein. Of about 500,000 distinct CDR3 sequences detected, 13% to 15% appear once; the ten largest clones hold 15% to 20%. In its sample, this clonotype was seen many times. The germline V and J ends were trimmed by 5 bases and 0 bases, with 10 bases remaining between them. CDR1 is MNHNS and CDR2 is SASEGT in the germline V gene. The CDR3 consists of 14 residues.

The source is a woman in her late teens or twenties with Graves' hyperthyroidism. The chain employs TRBV6-1 and TRBJ1-2; D gene uncertain. The sequencing sample was made of blood. CDR3 in DNA: TGTGCCAGCAGTCGTGGGGAAACTAACTATGGCTACACCTTC. It is translated as CASSRGETNYGYTF.